A single sample is the source of the 18 T cell receptor beta chains below, sequenced in a study of T cells after posttransplantation cyclophosphamide (dated by TCRdb to the mid-2010s). The control group consisted of approximately 10 patients who received myeloablative marrow transplants with methotrexate plus a calcineurin inhibitor and who were sampled 1 year after transplant. Libraries were made using the immunoSEQ multiplex PCR assay. TCRdb re-hosts the immuneACCESS table, in-frame sequences only. Its copies lack some clones; in the studies checked, an unresolved V gene accounts for under half of them, and the cause for the rest is not known. The sample yields 15,000 to 20,000 clones; 70% to 90% were counted once. Approximately 2.9% of the sample lies in the top ten. The sample was PBMCs, taken just under 450 days after allogeneic stem cell transplant with calcineurin inhibitor and methotrexate. These TCRs come from a young adult male patient who received an allogeneic stem cell transplant from an unrelated donor, was CMV-positive, and had acute and chronic GVHD. Donor T cells from the graft may be present among the T cells after a transplant.

V gene TRBV4-2 combines with J gene TRBJ1-2, with 7 bases identical to TRBD1. Per germline, CDR1 LGHNA and CDR2 YNFKEQ. The V gene end was trimmed by 5 bases and the J gene end by 7 bases; junction bases not matched to a gene: 19. CDR3 size: 17 residues. This chain's CDR3 is CASSLPTGTSSSSGYTF. The CDR3 nucleotides are TGTGCCAGCAGCTTGCCGACAGGGACCAGTTCTTCGAGTGGCTACACCTTC.

This chain links TRBV27 with TRBJ2-7; D remains ambiguous. The germline V and J ends were trimmed by 3 bases and 2 bases, with 11 bases remaining between them. Germline V gene lookup returns CDR1 MNHEY and CDR2 SMNVEV (reference sequence). This CDR3 spans 14 amino acids. The CDR3 DNA is TGTGCCAGCAGTTTTGGCAGTCTGACCTACGAGCAGTACTTC. It encodes CASSFGSLTYEQYF.

The chain couples TRBV6-5 to TRBJ2-7, with 10 positions matching TRBD2. The CDR3 is 15 residues long. Germline-derived CDR1 and CDR2 are MNHEY and SVGAGI. J was trimmed by 3 bases and V by 0 bases; bases with no gene match: 2. The CDR3 DNA follows: TGTGCCAGCAGTTACTCTGCTAGCGGGAGCTACGAGCAGTACTTC. Translated, it gives CASSYSASGSYEQYF.

This clone has a handful of counts. This sequence joins TRBV27 and TRBJ2-4; D is unclear. Trimming pared 5 bases from V and 8 bases from J, leaving 22 bases between. Germline CDR1 and CDR2: MNHEY and SMNVEV (reference sequence). The CDR3 contains 16 residues. CDR3 residues: CASSLTPGEDRDIQYF. The CDR3 bases are TGTGCCAGCAGTCTCACCCCGGGTGAAGACCGGGACATTCAGTACTTC.

The count of this clone is one. The rearrangement joins TRBV2 to TRBJ2-7; TRBD1 matches 9 bases. Germline V gene data show CDR1 as SNHLY and CDR2 as FYNNEI. With 7 bases clipped from V and 4 bases from J, the junction kept 8 bases outside the gene matches. The CDR3 sequence is 14 residues long. The CDR3: CASIPGQGGYEQYF. The CDR3 DNA sequence: TGTGCCAGCATTCCGGGACAGGGAGGGTACGAGCAGTACTTC.

The V gene is TRBV30, the J gene TRBJ2-1, with 9 bases identical to TRBD2. CDR1 is GTSNPN and CDR2 is SVGIG in the germline V gene (reference sequence). CDR3 length equals 18 residues. The J segment lost 0 bases and the V segment lost 0 bases, leaving 9 bases of the junction unmatched. The CDR3 spells CAWSVSLTSGPSYNEQFF. The CDR3 DNA sequence: TGTGCCTGGAGTGTGTCTCTCACTAGCGGGCCCTCCTACAATGAGCAGTTCTTC.

The chain uses TRBV5-1 and TRBJ1-1; D is possibly TRBD1 (5 bases). Germline V gene lookup returns CDR1 SGHRS and CDR2 YFSETQ. The CDR3 loop spans 14 amino acids. Trimming pared 2 bases from V and 3 bases from J, leaving 11 bases between. CDR3 sequence: CASSLSGGDTEAFF. The CDR3 DNA reads as TGCGCCAGCAGCTTATCGGGAGGGGACACTGAAGCTTTCTTT.

The rearrangement uses TRBV11-3 and TRBJ1-1, with D possibly matching TRBD1 (6 bases). Trimming left V 5 bases short and J 5 bases short, with 12 bases between. This CDR3 spans 13 amino acids. The V gene's germline CDR1 is SGHNT and CDR2 YENEEA. This CDR3 reads CASSQGTETEAFF. CDR3 coding DNA: TGTGCCAGCAGCCAGGGGACGGAGACTGAAGCTTTCTTT.

The chain couples TRBV4-2 to TRBJ1-2; 7 bases match TRBD1. Trimming took 5 bases from V and 13 from J; bases not matched to a gene: 16. Germline assignment: CDR1 LGHNA and CDR2 YNFKEQ. This CDR3 region has 14 residues. The CDR3 DNA reads as TGTGCCAGCAGCTTGGATCGACAGGGTAGCAGTTCCACCTTC. Amino acid sequence: CASSLDRQGSSSTF.

J is TRBJ1-1 and V is TRBV6-5; 9 bases fit TRBD1. Germline V lookup: CDR1 MNHEY, CDR2 SVGAGI. V was pared by 2 bases and J by 4 bases, with 5 bases of the junction left unmatched. The CDR3 totals 15 residues. The CDR3 here is CASSYNRDRATEAFF. The CDR3 DNA sequence: TGTGCCAGCAGTTACAACCGGGACAGGGCCACTGAAGCTTTCTTT.

This chain connects TRBV27 to TRBJ2-6; a weak D match, TRBD1 (5 bases). The CDR3 is 18 residues long. Trimming left V 5 bases short and J 4 bases short, with 21 bases between. From germline, CDR1 is MNHEY and CDR2 SMNVEV (reference sequence). For the CDR3, the DNA is TGTGCCAGCAGTCAGGGAAGGTTAGACTCTACAGGGGCCAACGTCCTGACTTTC. Encoded protein: CASSQGRLDSTGANVLTF. Full variable domain (outside the CDR3, taken from reference TRBV27 and TRBJ2-6): EAQVTQNPRYLITVTGKKLTVTCSQNMNHEYMSWYRQDPGLGLRQIYYSMNVEVTDKGDVPEGYKVSRKEKRNFPLILESPSPNQTSLYFCASSQGRLDSTGANVLTFGAGSRLTVL.

This chain connects TRBV5-6 to TRBJ1-2; TRBD1 agrees at 10 bases. Trimming at V came to 4 bases and at J to 7 bases, leaving 7 bases not matched to a gene. The germline V gene encodes CDR1 SGHDT and CDR2 YYEEEE. The CDR3 extends over 14 amino acids. CDR3 sequence reads: CASSPGTGAFGYTF. CDR3 DNA sequence: TGTGCCAGCAGCCCAGGGACAGGGGCGTTTGGCTACACCTTC.

The gene calls are TRBV9 and TRBJ1-4, with 12 positions matching TRBD1. This CDR3 has 13 residues. With 3 bases clipped from V and 13 bases from J, the junction kept 4 bases outside the gene matches. Germline V lookup: CDR1 SGDLS, CDR2 YYNGEE. The DNA of the CDR3 is TGTGCCAGCAGCGGAGGGGGACAGGGGGCACTGTTTTTT. It translates to CASSGGGQGALFF.

The rearrangement links TRBV12-5 to TRBJ2-7; D is ambiguous. CDR1 is LGHNT, CDR2 FRNRAP, per germline. Trimming removed 3 bases at V and 3 bases at J, with 9 bases between. This CDR3 contains 13 residues. CDR3 DNA: TGTGCTAGTGGTTTAGGCAGGATCTACGAGCAGTACTTC. The encoded protein is CASGLGRIYEQYF.

V is TRBV4-3 and J is TRBJ2-5; D is possibly TRBD1 (5 bases). The CDR3 length is 15 residues. Between the trimmed V and J ends, which lost 2 bases and 3 bases, there was a span of 13 bases. CDR1 is LGHNA and CDR2 is YSLEER in the germline V gene. The chain's CDR3 is CASSQMGLEEETQYF. The CDR3 nucleotides read TGCGCCAGCAGCCAAATGGGGCTCGAGGAAGAGACCCAGTACTTC.

The chain links TRBV27 to TRBJ2-7; D is possibly TRBD1 (6 bases). CDR3 length equals 14 residues. Germline CDR1 is MNHEY and CDR2 is SMNVEV (reference sequence). V lost 2 bases and J 3 bases, leaving 11 bases between the germline ends. This CDR3 is CASSLDRSHYEQYF. DNA for the CDR3: TGTGCCAGCAGTTTAGACAGGTCCCACTACGAGCAGTACTTC.

The chain couples TRBV2 to TRBJ1-5; D is undetermined. The CDR3 is 12 residues long. Germline V gives CDR1 SNHLY, CDR2 FYNNEI. V was shortened by 2 bases and J by 6 bases, with 5 bases between the two germline ends. The CDR3 coding sequence is TGTGCCAGCAGTGAATCGGGTCAGCCCCAGCATTTT. It yields the protein CASSESGQPQHF. The whole variable domain, remainder taken from reference TRBV2 and TRBJ1-5, is EPEVTQTPSHQVTQMGQEVILRCVPISNHLYFYWYRQILGQKVEFLVSFYNNEISEKSEIFDDQFSVERPDGSNFTLKIRSTKLEDSAMYFCASSESGQPQHFGDGTRLSIL.

The chain carries TRBV19 and TRBJ1-1, with 7 bases matching TRBD1. From germline, CDR1 is LNHDA and CDR2 SQIVND (reference sequence). CDR3 length: 16 residues. V dropped 7 bases and J dropped 6; count of bases not matched to a gene: 17. CDR3 nucleotide sequence: TGTGCCAGTAAACCCCCGACAGGGTCGGCCAACGCTGAAGCTTTCTTT. Its protein is CASKPPTGSANAEAFF.